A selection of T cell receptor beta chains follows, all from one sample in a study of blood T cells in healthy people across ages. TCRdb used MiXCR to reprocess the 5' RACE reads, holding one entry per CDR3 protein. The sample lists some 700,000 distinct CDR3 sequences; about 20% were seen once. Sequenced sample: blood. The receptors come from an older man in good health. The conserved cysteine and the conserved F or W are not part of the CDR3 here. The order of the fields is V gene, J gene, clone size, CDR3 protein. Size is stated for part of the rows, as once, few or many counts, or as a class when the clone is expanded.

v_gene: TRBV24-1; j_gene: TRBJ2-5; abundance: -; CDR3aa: ATRKAGQETQY
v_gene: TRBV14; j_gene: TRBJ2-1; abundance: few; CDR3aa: ASSQDPVGLADRATNEQF
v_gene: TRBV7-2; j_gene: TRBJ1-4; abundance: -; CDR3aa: ASSLAGGGQSEKLF
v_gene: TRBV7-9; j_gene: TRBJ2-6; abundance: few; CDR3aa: ASRSPSGANVLT
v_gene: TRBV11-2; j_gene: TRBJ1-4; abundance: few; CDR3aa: ASSYRDRKNEKLF
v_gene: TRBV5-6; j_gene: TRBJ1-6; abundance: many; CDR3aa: ASSRGNSPLH
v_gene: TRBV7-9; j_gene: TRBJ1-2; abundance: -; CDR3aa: ASSPSRAENGYT
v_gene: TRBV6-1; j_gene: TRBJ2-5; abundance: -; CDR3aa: ASNNVLAGQETQY
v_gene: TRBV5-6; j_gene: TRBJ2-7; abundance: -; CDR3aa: ASSSPTRDTNSYEQY
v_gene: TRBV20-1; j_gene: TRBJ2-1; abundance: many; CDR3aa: SASGNNEQF
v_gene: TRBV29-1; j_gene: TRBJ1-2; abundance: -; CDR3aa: SLGEDGYT
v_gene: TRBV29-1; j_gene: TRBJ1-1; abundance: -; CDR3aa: SVEWGDRTEAF
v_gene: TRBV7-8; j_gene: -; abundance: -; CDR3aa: ASSFSTEYEQY
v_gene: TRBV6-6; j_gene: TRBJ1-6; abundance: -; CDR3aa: ASSYDTGGVNSPLH
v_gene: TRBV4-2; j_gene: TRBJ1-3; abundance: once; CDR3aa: ASRPIQGAISGNTIY
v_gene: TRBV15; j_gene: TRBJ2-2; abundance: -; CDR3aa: ATSRVIPNTGELF
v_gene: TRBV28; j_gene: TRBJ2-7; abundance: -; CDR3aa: ASSQDRVREQY
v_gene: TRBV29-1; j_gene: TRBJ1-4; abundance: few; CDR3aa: SVGGQSLGKLF
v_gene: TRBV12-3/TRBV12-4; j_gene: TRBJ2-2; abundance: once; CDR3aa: ASSLQRGGTGTGELF
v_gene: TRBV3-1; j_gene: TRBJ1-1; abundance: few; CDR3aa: ASSQGPNTEAF
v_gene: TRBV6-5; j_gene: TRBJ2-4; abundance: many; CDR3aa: ASWNKNIQY
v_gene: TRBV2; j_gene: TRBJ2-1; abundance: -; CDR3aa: ASKAGVYNEQF
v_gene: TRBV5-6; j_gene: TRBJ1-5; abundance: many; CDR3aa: ASSLGRQPQH
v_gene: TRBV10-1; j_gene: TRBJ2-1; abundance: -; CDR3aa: ASRRAPNDNEQF
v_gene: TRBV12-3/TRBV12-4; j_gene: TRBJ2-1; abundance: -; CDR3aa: ASSKPGPAGAYNEQF
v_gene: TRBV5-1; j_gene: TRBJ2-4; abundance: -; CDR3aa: ASTDAGGRIAKNIQY
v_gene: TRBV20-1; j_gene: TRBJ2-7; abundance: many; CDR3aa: SARTGRPERYEQY
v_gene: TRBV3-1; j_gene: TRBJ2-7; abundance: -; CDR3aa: ASRIAPSREQY
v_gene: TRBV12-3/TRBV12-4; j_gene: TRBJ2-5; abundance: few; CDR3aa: ASSRRTSEETQY
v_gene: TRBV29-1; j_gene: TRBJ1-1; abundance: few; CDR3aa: SVTGRTEAF
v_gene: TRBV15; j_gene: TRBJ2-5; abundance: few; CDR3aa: ATSSRLALQETQY